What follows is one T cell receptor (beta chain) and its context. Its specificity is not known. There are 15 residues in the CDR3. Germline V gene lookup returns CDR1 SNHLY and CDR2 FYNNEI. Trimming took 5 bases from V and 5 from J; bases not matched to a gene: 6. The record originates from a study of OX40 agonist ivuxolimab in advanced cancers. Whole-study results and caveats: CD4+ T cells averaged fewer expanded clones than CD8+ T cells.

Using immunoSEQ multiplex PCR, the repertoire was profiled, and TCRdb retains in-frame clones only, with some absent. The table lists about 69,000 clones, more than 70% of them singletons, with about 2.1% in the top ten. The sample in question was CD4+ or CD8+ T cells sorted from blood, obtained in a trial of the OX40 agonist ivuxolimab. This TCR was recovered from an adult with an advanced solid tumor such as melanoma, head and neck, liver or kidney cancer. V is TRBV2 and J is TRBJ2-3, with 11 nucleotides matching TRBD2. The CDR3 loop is CASSRLAGGRDTQYF. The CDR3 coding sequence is TGTGCCAGCAGTCGGCTAGCGGGAGGAAGAGATACGCAGTATTTT.